This TCR beta chain derives from a study of cytomegalovirus exposure and HLA in healthy donors. The germline V gene encodes CDR1 SEHNR and CDR2 FQNEAQ (reference sequence). The CDR3 loop spans 12 amino acids. This PCR relied on a set of 60 Vbeta primers and 13 Jbeta primers. Assay used: immunoSEQ multiplex PCR; TCRdb lists only in-frame clones, some missing. The sample records around 150,000 clones, about 85% being singletons. Points on this clone: Its ends do not fully match the called genes, so a read error is possible.

V and J are TRBV7-9 and TRBJ2-5; D gene uncertain. The sequence was obtained from a man between 18 and 35 years old in good health and CMV-seropositive. What was sequenced was PBMCs. DNA for the CDR3: TGTTCCAGCAGCTTTTCGGGAGAGACCCAGTACTTC. Amino acids: CSSSFSGETQYF.